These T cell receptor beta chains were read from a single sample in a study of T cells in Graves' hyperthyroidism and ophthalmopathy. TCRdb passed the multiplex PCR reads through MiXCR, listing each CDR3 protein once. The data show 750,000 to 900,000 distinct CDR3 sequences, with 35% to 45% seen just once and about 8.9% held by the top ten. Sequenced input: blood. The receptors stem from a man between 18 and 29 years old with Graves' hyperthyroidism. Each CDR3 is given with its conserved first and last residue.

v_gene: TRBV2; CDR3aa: CASRGQGGNEKLFF
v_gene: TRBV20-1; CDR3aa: CSARVATNEKLFF
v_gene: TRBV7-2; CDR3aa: CASSLSTGANYGYTF
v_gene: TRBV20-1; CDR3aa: CSARTSGLETQYF
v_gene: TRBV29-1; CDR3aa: CSVEGSPGMEETQYF
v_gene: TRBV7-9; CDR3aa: CASAETPRTGLDEAFF
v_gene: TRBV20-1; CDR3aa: CSARDQNRDEKLFF
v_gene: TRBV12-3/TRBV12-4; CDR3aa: CASSPQGFYGYTF
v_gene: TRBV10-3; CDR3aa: CAIRNREHEQFF
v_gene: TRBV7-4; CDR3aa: CASNEEGPGELFF
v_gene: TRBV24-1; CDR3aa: CATSDFLRVGSYEQYF
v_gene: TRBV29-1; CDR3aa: CSVEEIRGTQETQYF
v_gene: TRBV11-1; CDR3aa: CASSLRREGSYSYTF
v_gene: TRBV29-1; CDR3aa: CSSYKGSGANVLTF
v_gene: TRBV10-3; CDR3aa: CAISERGNTEAFF
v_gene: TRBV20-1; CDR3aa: CSAPGSSYGYTF
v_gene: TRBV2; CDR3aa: CASRGSGNGPKLFF
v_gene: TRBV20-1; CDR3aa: CSTGAGGQPQHF
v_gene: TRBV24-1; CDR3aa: CATSDPGDNYGYTF
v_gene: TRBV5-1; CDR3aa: CASSFGQGARGTEAFF
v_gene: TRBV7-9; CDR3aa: CASSAGGPGSTEAFF
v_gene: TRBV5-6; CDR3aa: CASSFRDSYTGELFF
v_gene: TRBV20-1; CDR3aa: CSALRTSGTGEQYF
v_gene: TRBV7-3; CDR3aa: CASSLGWDTGELFF
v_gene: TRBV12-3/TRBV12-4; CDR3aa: CASSSGLPAETQYF
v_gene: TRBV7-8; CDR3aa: CASSLWGQPQHF